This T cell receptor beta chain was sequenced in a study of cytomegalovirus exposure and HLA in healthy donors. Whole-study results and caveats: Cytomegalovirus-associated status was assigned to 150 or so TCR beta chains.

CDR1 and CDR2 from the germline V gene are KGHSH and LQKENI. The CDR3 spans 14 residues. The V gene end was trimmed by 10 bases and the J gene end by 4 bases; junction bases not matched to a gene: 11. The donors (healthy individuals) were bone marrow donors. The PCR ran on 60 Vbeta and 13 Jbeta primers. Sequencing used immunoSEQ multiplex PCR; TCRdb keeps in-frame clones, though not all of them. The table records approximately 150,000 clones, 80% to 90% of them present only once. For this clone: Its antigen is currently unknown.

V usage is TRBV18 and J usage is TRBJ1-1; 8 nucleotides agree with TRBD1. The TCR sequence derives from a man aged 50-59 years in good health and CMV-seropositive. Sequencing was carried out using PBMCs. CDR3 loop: CATRQGRDFTEAFF. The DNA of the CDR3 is TGTGCCACCCGACAGGGGCGGGATTTCACTGAAGCTTTCTTT.